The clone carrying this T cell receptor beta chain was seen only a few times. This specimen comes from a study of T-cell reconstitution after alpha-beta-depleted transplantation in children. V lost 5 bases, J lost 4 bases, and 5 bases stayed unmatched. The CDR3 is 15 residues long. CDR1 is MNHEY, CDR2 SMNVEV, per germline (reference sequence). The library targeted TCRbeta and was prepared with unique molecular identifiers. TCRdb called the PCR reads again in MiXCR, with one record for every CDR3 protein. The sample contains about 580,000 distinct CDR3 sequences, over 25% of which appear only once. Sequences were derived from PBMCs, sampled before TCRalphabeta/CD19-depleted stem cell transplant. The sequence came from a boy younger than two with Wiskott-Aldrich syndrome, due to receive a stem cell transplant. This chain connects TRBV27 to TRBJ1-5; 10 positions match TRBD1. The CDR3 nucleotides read TGTGCCAGCAGTCTAGACAGGGGGCAGAATCAGCCCCAGCATTTT. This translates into CASSLDRGQNQPQHF.